Detailed here is one T cell receptor (beta chain). Its target is not known. Time point described: pre-treatment baseline. Response was assessed by RECIST 1.1 at 12 weeks, except a couple of rapid progressors. Profiling relied on immunoSEQ multiplex PCR, and the TCRdb table lists in-frame clones only, not all of them. The table includes around 10,000 clones, over 65% detected once. CDR3 size: 16 residues. CDR1 is LGHNT and CDR2 is FRNRAP in the germline V gene. J was trimmed by 8 bases and V by 3 bases; bases with no gene match: 12. This entry is derived from a study of blood T cell dynamics during melanoma immunotherapy. Study results and limitations: Unlike progressors, later disease-control patients had W3 repertoires gaining clonality or diversity.

The chain has TRBV12-5 and TRBJ1-2, with 10 bases aligning to TRBD1. The source material was blood, sampled from a patient treated with checkpoint blockade. The sequence was obtained from a human donor with melanoma. This chain's CDR3 is CASGLSTGTGAGGYTF. The CDR3, as DNA: TGTGCTAGTGGTTTATCAACCGGGACAGGGGCGGGAGGCTACACCTTC.